This T cell receptor (beta chain) was identified in a study of OX40 agonist ivuxolimab in advanced cancers. Study at large: At doses from 0.01 to 10 mg/kg, patients were given intravenous ivuxolimab every 2 weeks.

Whole-study results and caveats: At 0.1 to 3.0 mg/kg and by week 6, clonal expansion occurred in CD4+ and CD8+ blood T cells.

As to this clone: Its antigen remains unidentified.

V was clipped by 2 bases and J by 5 bases, with 16 bases between them. The germline CDR1 and CDR2 sequences are MDHEN and SYDVKM. CDR3 length: 15 residues. Sequenced by immunoSEQ multiplex PCR; TCRdb stores in-frame clones only, minus some. The table includes approximately 84,000 clones, about 93% detected once. Patients were ruled out by autoimmune disease history or systemic immunosuppression. On cycle 4 day 1 and cycle 7 day 1, as well as at baseline, blood was sampled. The rearrangement links TRBV28 to TRBJ2-7; D uncertain. The sequencing here drew on CD4+ or CD8+ T cells sorted from blood, taken in a trial of the OX40 agonist ivuxolimab. The clonotype was recovered from an adult with an advanced solid tumor such as melanoma, head and neck, liver or kidney cancer. CDR3 coding DNA: TGTGCCAGCAGTTTACTAGAACCGACCTTTAACGAGCAGTACTTC. Translation gives CASSLLEPTFNEQYF. Together with reference TRBV28 and TRBJ2-7, the CDR3 gives the full variable domain: DVKVTQSSRYLVKRTGEKVFLECVQDMDHENMFWYRQDPGLGLRLIYFSYDVKMKEKGDIPEGYSVSREKKERFSLILESASTNQTSMYLCASSLLEPTFNEQYFGPGTRLTVT.